This entry features one T cell receptor (beta chain) sequence. This entry comes from a study of T-cell memory formation after mild COVID-19. TCRdb recomputed calls from the 5' RACE reads with MiXCR, one row per CDR3 protein. The sample comprises about 320,000 distinct CDR3 sequences, 14% of which are singletons, and around 20% rests with the top ten. Trimming cost V 7 bases and J 0 bases, with 6 bases left between them. The CDR3 is 13 residues long. CDR1 SGHDN and CDR2 FVKESK come from the germline V gene. The V call is TRBV14, the J call TRBJ2-2; D not resolved. The receptor was derived from a man between 18 and 29 years old who had mild COVID-19 (a few samples of this study predate the infection). Cell type and time point are not known. Sequenced material: PBMCs or a T cell subset sorted from them (not recorded which). The CDR3 here is CASTRTNTGELFF. CDR3 sequence (DNA): TGTGCCAGCACCAGGACGAACACCGGGGAGCTGTTTTTT.